These 4 T cell receptor beta chains came from one sample sequenced in a study of blood T cell repertoires in COVID-19 (dated by TCRdb to the early 2020s). The method was the immunoSEQ multiplex PCR assay. TCRdb retrieved this table from immuneACCESS and kept in-frame rearrangements only. Not all clones are present; in checked studies, unresolved V genes account for under half, and no reason is known for the remainder. Across this sample there are approximately 200,000 clones, with roughly 87% seen only once. The top ten clones comprise 2% to 2.5% of the sample. The sequenced material came from PBMCs or T cells enriched from blood (not recorded which). Every receptor here comes from a woman in her 40s with acute COVID-19.

The chain employs TRBV6-5 and TRBJ2-7; a possible D gene is TRBD1 (6 bases). The CDR3 sequence is 14 residues long. Germline-derived CDR1 and CDR2 are MNHEY and SVGAGI. V lost 10 bases, J lost 1 base, and 17 bases lay in between. The CDR3 here is CATSGIGQSYEQYF. In DNA, the CDR3 is TGTGCCACAAGCGGTATAGGACAGTCCTACGAGCAGTACTTC.

The genes are TRBV11-2 and TRBJ1-2; no clear D. Trimming stripped 4 bases from V and 8 bases from J, with 14 bases between. Germline V gene lookup returns CDR1 SGHAT and CDR2 FQNNGV. The CDR3 contains 13 residues. CDR3 DNA: TGTGCCAGCAGCTCTAAGACTGTTAACGGCTACACCTTC. Residues: CASSSKTVNGYTF.

The CDR3 sequence is CASSRRETTEAFF. For the CDR3, the DNA is TGTGCCAGTAGTCGGAGGGAAACGACTGAAGCTTTCTTT. This chain joins TRBV19 and TRBJ1-1; D gene ambiguous. The CDR3 is 13 amino acids. CDR1 is LNHDA, CDR2 SQIVND, per germline (reference sequence). Trimming removed 5 bases at V and 5 bases at J, with 12 bases between.

The CDR3 is CASSLGLAVSETQYF. DNA for the CDR3: TGTGCCAGCAGCTTGGGACTGGCCGTATCGGAGACCCAGTACTTC. The genes are TRBV5-8 and TRBJ2-5; no reliable D call. Trimming removed 0 bases at V and 5 bases at J, with 14 bases between. In germline, CDR1 is SGHTS, CDR2 YDEGEE. CDR3 length equals 15 residues.